Following are 27 T cell receptor beta chains from one sample sequenced in a study of identical twins. TCRdb reprocessed the 5' RACE reads with MiXCR, giving one entry per CDR3 protein. The repertoire holds some 690,000 distinct CDR3 sequences, with about 20% as singletons. The same specimen was also included in a second study, on T cells expressing NK-cell markers.

The sample comprised PBMCs. These receptors all stem from a young woman in good health.

J is TRBJ1-1 and V is TRBV6-1; TRBD1 aligns across 7 bases. Trimming cost V 6 bases and J 3 bases; bases outside gene matches: 4. This CDR3 contains 13 residues. Germline values: CDR1 MNHNS, CDR2 SASEGT. CDR3 DNA sequence: TGTGCCAGCAGGACAGGGAGGTACACTGAAGCTTTCTTT. It yields the protein CASRTGRYTEAFF.

This clonotype was found many times. The chain uses TRBV20-1 and TRBJ2-7, with unresolved D. Trimming removed 6 bases at V and 4 bases at J, with 19 bases between. This CDR3 has 14 residues. The germline V gene has CDR1 DFQATT and CDR2 SNEGSKA (reference sequence). CDR3 sequence reads: CSAQRRLPPYEQYF. Written as DNA, the CDR3 is TGCAGTGCCCAAAGGCGCCTACCCCCGTACGAGCAGTACTTC.

This clonotype was detected once. V and J are TRBV13 and TRBJ1-5; no clear D gene. Trimming stripped 0 bases from V and 9 bases from J, with 6 bases between. There are 12 residues in the CDR3. Germline V gene data show CDR1 as PRHDT and CDR2 as FYEKMQ (reference sequence). CDR3 bases: TGTGCCAGCAGCTTAGGGGATAGGCCCCAGCATTTT. This codes for CASSLGDRPQHF.

The chain recombines TRBV29-1 with TRBJ1-5; tentatively, D is TRBD1 (5 bases). Germline loops: CDR1 SQVTM, CDR2 ANQGSEA. With 4 bases removed from V and 1 base from J, the gap between germline ends came to 8 bases. The CDR3 length is 13 residues. CDR3 sequence (DNA): TGCAGCGTTGCGGGGGAGAGCAATCAGCCCCAGCATTTT. Its translation is CSVAGESNQPQHF. Drawing the rest from reference TRBV29-1 and TRBJ1-5, the complete variable domain is SAVISQKPSRDICQRGTSLTIQCQVDSQVTMMFWYRQQPGQSLTLIATANQGSEATYESGFVIDKFPISRPNLTFSTLTVSNMSPEDSSIYLCSVAGESNQPQHFGDGTRLSIL.

Comments on this clonotype: Germline is not matched at one junction end, which may reflect a read error. This sequence joins TRBV12-3 or TRBV12-4 and TRBJ1-3; 7 bases are shared with TRBD1. CDR3 length: 14 residues. The CDR3 region is CACRRQGSGNTIYF. In DNA, the CDR3 is TGTGCCTGCAGGAGACAGGGCTCTGGAAACACCATATATTTT.

The rearrangement uses TRBV6-1 and TRBJ2-7, with 13 bases fitting TRBD2. The CDR3 runs to 15 residues. Germline V gene sequence: CDR1 MNHNS, CDR2 SASEGT. The J segment lost 4 bases and the V segment lost 8 bases, leaving 8 bases of the junction unmatched. The CDR3 coding sequence is TGTGCCAGCGGACTCACTAGCGGGGGGGCATACGAGCAGTACTTC. Residues: CASGLTSGGAYEQYF.

This clonotype has just a few counts. The gene calls are TRBV5-1 and TRBJ2-3; 11 nucleotides agree with TRBD2. The CDR3 covers 16 residues. In germline, CDR1 is SGHRS, CDR2 YFSETQ. J was trimmed by 2 bases and V by 3 bases; bases with no gene match: 5. The CDR3 DNA sequence: TGCGCCAGCAGCTCCATAGCGGGAGGGATCACAGATACGCAGTATTTT. It yields the protein CASSSIAGGITDTQYF.

Concerning this clonotype: The junction departs from germline at one end; a sequencing error may be responsible. The genes are TRBV5-1 and TRBJ2-5, with D perhaps TRBD1 or TRBD2 (5 bases each). The CDR3 sequence is 15 residues long. Germline CDR1 and CDR2: SGHRS and YFSETQ. CDR3 amino acids: CASSLAGTDQEPQYF. The CDR3 nucleotides read TGCGCCAGCAGCTTGGCGGGGACGGACCAAGAGCCCCAGTACTTC.

This clonotype has at least ten counts. J is TRBJ2-3 and V is TRBV9; 14 positions agree with TRBD2. V shed 3 bases, J shed 3 bases, and the junction held 12 bases outside the gene matches. The germline CDR1 and CDR2 sequences are SGDLS and YYNGEE. The CDR3 sequence is 19 residues long. CDR3 coding DNA: TGTGCCAGCAGCGCCGCCGGGACTAGCGGGAGAGCGGGGACAGATACGCAGTATTTT. It is translated as CASSAAGTSGRAGTDTQYF.

This sequence joins TRBV20-1 and TRBJ2-1, with D possibly called TRBD1 or TRBD2 (5 bases each). Germline-derived CDR1 and CDR2 are DFQATT and SNEGSKA (reference sequence). The CDR3 length is 13 residues. V lost 5 bases and J lost 9, with 17 bases in between. The DNA for the CDR3 is TGCAGTGCTCCCAGGGCGGGTATGGCTGAGCAGTTCTTC. Translation gives CSAPRAGMAEQFF.

This clonotype has more than one count but fewer than ten. The V gene is TRBV12-3 or TRBV12-4, the J gene TRBJ1-5; D remains unclear. Trimming took 3 bases from V and 0 from J, leaving 9 bases between them. This CDR3 spans 15 amino acids. CDR3 in amino acids: CASSFDRYSNQPQHF. For the CDR3, the DNA is TGTGCCAGCAGTTTCGATAGATATAGCAATCAGCCCCAGCATTTT.

This clonotype showed up just a few times. The rearrangement joins TRBV7-8 to TRBJ2-4, with TRBD2 identical over 8 bases. The length of the CDR3 is 14 residues. CDR1 SGHVS and CDR2 FQNEAQ come from the germline V gene. V lost 1 base to trimming and J lost 6 bases; unmatched junction nucleotides: 2. The CDR3 DNA follows: TGTGCCAGCAGCTTAGGGACTAGCTTAAACATTCAGTACTTC. It encodes CASSLGTSLNIQYF. Combining the CDR3 with reference TRBV7-8 and TRBJ2-4 gives the whole variable domain GAGVSQSPRYKVAKRGQDVALRCDPISGHVSLFWYQQALGQGPEFLTYFQNEAQLDKSGLPSDRFFAERPEGSVSTLKIQRTQQEDSAVYLCASSLGTSLNIQYFGAGTRLSVL.

The V gene is TRBV20-1, the J gene TRBJ2-1; D ambiguous. The germline V and J ends were trimmed by 0 bases and 2 bases, with 5 bases remaining between them. This CDR3 contains 13 residues. Germline CDR1 DFQATT, CDR2 SNEGSKA (reference sequence). The DNA for the CDR3 is TGCAGTGCTAGAGACAAACCCTACAATGAGCAGTTCTTC. It yields the protein CSARDKPYNEQFF.

This chain uses TRBV5-5 with TRBJ1-2; a weak D match, TRBD1 (5 bases). V was trimmed by 7 bases and J by 7 bases, leaving 8 bases between them. CDR1 and CDR2 (germline): SGHKS, YYEKEE (reference sequence). This CDR3 is 10 amino acids long. CDR3 coding DNA: TGTGCCAGCGGGCAGGGTGGCTACACCTTC. Amino acids: CASGQGGYTF.

V usage is TRBV7-3 and J usage is TRBJ2-5; D unresolved. From germline, CDR1 is SGHTA and CDR2 FQGTGA. Trimming removed 2 bases at V and 5 bases at J, with 15 bases between. This CDR3 comprises 15 residues. The CDR3 reads CASSLCVLGLETQYF. The CDR3 DNA follows: TGTGCCAGCAGCTTATGTGTGTTGGGTTTGGAGACCCAGTACTTC.

This sequence joins TRBV6-5 and TRBJ2-5, with 7 bases aligning to TRBD2. With 0 bases clipped from V and 7 bases from J, the junction kept 2 bases outside the gene matches. CDR3 size: 13 residues. Germline-derived CDR1 and CDR2 are MNHEY and SVGAGI. The DNA of the CDR3 is TGTGCCAGCAGTTACTCGACGGGGGGGACCCAGTACTTC. It translates to CASSYSTGGTQYF.

This clonotype has at least ten counts. The V gene is TRBV6-6, the J gene TRBJ1-1; D is undetermined. Germline V gives CDR1 MNHNY, CDR2 SVGAGI (reference sequence). V was pared by 6 bases and J by 1 base, with 9 bases between. CDR3 length: 13 residues. CDR3 sequence: CASSGHGNTEAFF. The CDR3 DNA reads TGTGCCAGCAGCGGTCATGGGAACACTGAAGCTTTCTTT.

This clonotype was counted many times. The chain employs TRBV12-3 or TRBV12-4 and TRBJ2-7; 11 bases line up with TRBD2. The CDR3 is 13 residues long. The trim removed 6 bases at V and 4 bases at J, leaving 2 bases unmatched. The CDR3 DNA is TGTGCCAGCAGGAGACTAGCGGGGTACGAGCAGTACTTC. Protein product: CASRRLAGYEQYF.

The sample holds a few counts of this clonotype. V gene TRBV20-1 combines with J gene TRBJ2-7, with D perhaps TRBD1 (6 bases). The V gene's germline CDR1 is DFQATT and CDR2 SNEGSKA (reference sequence). Trimming removed 1 base at V and 0 bases at J, with 13 bases between. The CDR3 is made up of 15 amino acids. The DNA for the CDR3 is TGCAGTGCTAGAGCTACAACAGGGTTCTCCTACGAGCAGTACTTC. Encoded protein: CSARATTGFSYEQYF.

This clonotype was recorded a few times. The rearrangement links TRBV6-2 or TRBV6-3 to TRBJ2-3, with TRBD1 matching over 7 bases. Germline trimming cut 5 bases from V and 3 bases from J; bases unmatched to any gene: 17. The CDR3 contains 18 residues. CDR1 and CDR2 from the germline V gene are MNHEY and SVGEGT. The CDR3 DNA reads TGTGCCAGCAGTCCTCAACACCCACAGGGGAGTTTGACAGATACGCAGTATTTT. The encoded protein is CASSPQHPQGSLTDTQYF.

The V and J genes are TRBV29-1 and TRBJ2-1; TRBD1 agrees at 11 bases. CDR3 length: 14 amino acids. After removal of 5 bases from V and 9 bases from J, the junction contained 9 bases not matched to a gene. Germline V CDR1 and CDR2: SQVTM, ANQGSEA. In DNA form, the CDR3 reads TGCAGCGTTTCCGGACAGGGGGCGGTTGGTGAGCAGTTCTTC. It is translated as CSVSGQGAVGEQFF.

This clonotype showed up just a few times. The genes are TRBV6-5 and TRBJ2-7; 7 nucleotides align to TRBD1. The ends lost 3 bases at V and 3 bases at J; junction bases unmatched: 5. This CDR3 is built from 14 residues. The V gene's germline CDR1 is MNHEY and CDR2 SVGAGI. The CDR3 spells CASSYVGGNYEQYF. CDR3 DNA: TGTGCCAGCAGTTATGTAGGGGGCAACTACGAGCAGTACTTC.

The rearrangement uses TRBV5-1 and TRBJ1-2; D is unresolved. The CDR3 is 15 residues long. The germline V gene encodes CDR1 SGHRS and CDR2 YFSETQ. The ends were cut back, 0 bases at V and 0 bases at J, with 9 bases in the middle. CDR3 in DNA: TGCGCCAGCAGCTTGGAGTGGCGGTCTAACTATGGCTACACCTTC. Residues: CASSLEWRSNYGYTF.

This sequence joins TRBV12-3 or TRBV12-4 and TRBJ2-2, with TRBD1 identical over 7 bases. The CDR3 runs to 14 residues. With 5 bases clipped from V and 7 bases from J, the junction kept 7 bases outside the gene matches. CDR3 amino acids: CASSRGQAGGELFF. The DNA for the CDR3 is TGTGCCAGCAGTCGCGGACAGGCGGGCGGGGAGCTGTTTTTT.

The chain has TRBV9 and TRBJ2-4, with 9 nucleotides matching TRBD2. J was trimmed by 9 bases and V by 1 base; bases with no gene match: 5. Germline V gene sequence: CDR1 SGDLS, CDR2 YYNGEE. CDR3 size: 14 residues. The CDR3: CASSVRGREGIQYF. DNA for the CDR3: TGTGCCAGCAGCGTACGCGGGAGGGAGGGCATTCAGTACTTC.

This clonotype has just a few counts. The rearrangement uses TRBV14 and TRBJ1-2, with a tentative D call TRBD1 (5 bases). The V end lost 1 base, the J end lost 3 bases, and 9 bases lay between the germline ends. The CDR3 is 14 residues long. Per germline, CDR1 SGHDN and CDR2 FVKESK. This CDR3 reads CASSQVGRDYGYTF. The DNA of the CDR3 is TGTGCCAGCAGCCAAGTTGGCAGGGACTATGGCTACACCTTC.

This clonotype showed up just a few times. The V call is TRBV12-3 or TRBV12-4, the J call TRBJ2-3, with 8 bases fitting TRBD1. Losses at the gene ends were 6 bases for V and 10 bases for J; bases not matched to a gene: 3. This CDR3 is 11 amino acids long. The chain's CDR3 is CASRGTGAQYF. The CDR3 region has the DNA TGTGCCAGCAGGGGGACAGGTGCGCAGTATTTT.